This T cell receptor beta chain stems from a study of human T cells and chemical hapten exposure. General study findings and limits: Donors' alopecia may make their immune response differ from healthy people's.

Described time point: patch test 2, 6 weeks after DPC sensitization. Treatment described: therapeutic diphenylcyclopropenone sensitization with weekly scalp DPC. This clonotype has ten or more counts. Its antigen is undetermined. CDR1 MNHNY and CDR2 SVGAGI come from the germline V gene (reference sequence). The trim removed 6 bases at V and 7 bases at J, leaving 7 bases unmatched. The CDR3 covers 15 residues. MiXCR, applied by TCRdb to the RACE reads, yields one record per CDR3 protein. The sample consists of about 110,000 distinct CDR3 sequences, approximately 8.8% of them appearing once. This material consisted of whole blood, taken in connection with sensitization to the hapten diphenylcyclopropenone (DPC). The V call is TRBV6-6, the J call TRBJ2-1; 12 bases are a match to TRBD1. The TCR sequence derives from a woman aged 35 to 49 with alopecia areata. Some clones in this sample may be carry-over from other donors' samples. The CDR3 DNA reads TGTGCCAGCAGAAACCGGGACAGGGGGCAAAATGAGCAGTTCTTC. Protein: CASRNRDRGQNEQFF.